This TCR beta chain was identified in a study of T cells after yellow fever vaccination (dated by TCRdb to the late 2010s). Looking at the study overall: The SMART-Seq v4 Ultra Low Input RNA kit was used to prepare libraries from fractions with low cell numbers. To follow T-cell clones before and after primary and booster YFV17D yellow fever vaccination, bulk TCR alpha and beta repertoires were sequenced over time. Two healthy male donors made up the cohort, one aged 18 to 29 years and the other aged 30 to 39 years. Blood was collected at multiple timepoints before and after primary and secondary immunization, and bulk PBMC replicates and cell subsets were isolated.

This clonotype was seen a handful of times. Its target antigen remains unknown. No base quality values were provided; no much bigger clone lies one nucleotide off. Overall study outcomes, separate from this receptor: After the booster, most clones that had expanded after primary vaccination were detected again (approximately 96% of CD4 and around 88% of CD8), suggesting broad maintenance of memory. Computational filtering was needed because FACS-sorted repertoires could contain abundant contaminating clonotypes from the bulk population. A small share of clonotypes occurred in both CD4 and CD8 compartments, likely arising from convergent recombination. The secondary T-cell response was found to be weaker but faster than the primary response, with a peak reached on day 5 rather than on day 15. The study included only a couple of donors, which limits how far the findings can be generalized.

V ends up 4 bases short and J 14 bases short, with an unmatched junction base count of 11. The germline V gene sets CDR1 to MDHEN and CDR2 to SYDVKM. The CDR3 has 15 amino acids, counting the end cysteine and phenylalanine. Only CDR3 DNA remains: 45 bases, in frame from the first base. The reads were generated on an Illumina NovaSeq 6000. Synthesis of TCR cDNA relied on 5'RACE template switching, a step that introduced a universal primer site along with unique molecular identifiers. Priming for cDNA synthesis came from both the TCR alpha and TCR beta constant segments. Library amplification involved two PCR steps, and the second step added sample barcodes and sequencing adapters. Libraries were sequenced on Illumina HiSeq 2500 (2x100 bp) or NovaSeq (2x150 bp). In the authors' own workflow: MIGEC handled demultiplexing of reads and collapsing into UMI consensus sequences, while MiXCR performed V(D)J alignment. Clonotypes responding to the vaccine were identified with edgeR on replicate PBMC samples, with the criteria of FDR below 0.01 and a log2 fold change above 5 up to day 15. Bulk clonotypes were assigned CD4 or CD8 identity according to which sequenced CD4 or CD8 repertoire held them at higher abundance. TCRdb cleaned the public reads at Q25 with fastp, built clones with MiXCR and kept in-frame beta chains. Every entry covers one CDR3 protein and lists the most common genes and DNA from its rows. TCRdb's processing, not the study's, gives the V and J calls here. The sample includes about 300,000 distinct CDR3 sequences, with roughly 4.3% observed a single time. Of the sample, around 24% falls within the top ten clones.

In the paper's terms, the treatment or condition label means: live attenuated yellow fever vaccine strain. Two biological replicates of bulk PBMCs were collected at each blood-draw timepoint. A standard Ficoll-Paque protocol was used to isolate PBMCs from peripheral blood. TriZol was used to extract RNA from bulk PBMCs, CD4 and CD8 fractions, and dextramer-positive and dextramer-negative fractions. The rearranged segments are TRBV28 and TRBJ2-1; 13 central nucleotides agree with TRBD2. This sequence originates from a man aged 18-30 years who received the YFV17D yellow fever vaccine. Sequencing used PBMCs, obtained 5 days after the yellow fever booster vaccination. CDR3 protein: CASSSAGTSGEVEFF. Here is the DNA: TGTGCCAGCAGTTCCGCCGGGACTAGCGGGGAGGTTGAGTTCTTC.